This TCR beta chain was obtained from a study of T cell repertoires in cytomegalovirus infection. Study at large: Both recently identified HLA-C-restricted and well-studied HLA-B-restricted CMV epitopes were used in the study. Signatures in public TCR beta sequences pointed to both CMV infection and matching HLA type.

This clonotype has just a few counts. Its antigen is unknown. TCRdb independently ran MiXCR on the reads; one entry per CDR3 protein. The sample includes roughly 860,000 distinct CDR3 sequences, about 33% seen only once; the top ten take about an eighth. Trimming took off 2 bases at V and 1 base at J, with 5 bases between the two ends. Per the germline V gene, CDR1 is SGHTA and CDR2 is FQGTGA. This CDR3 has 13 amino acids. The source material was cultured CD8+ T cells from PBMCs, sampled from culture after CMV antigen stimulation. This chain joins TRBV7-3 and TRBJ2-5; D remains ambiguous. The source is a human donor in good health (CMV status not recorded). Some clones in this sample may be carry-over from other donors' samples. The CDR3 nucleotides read TGTGCCAGCAGCTTACTTCCCCAAGAGACCCAGTACTTC. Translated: CASSLLPQETQYF.